This T cell receptor beta chain was captured by sequencing in a study of human T cells and chemical hapten exposure. The study's findings and limits: Counts of TCRs above 1 in 1000 frequency stayed unchanged with DPC sensitization.

Unfractionated whole blood yielded total RNA. This clonotype was seen repeatedly, ten times or more. Antigen unknown. Per the study methods: A typical sample had roughly 87,000 TCRs, with roughly 20,000 to 700,000 overall. Via MiXCR, TCRdb re-called the 5' RACE reads, giving one row per CDR3 protein. V and J calls and clone size were set by TCRdb, not the authors. The sample contains 130,000 or so distinct CDR3 sequences, around 4% of which appear only once. Per the germline V gene, CDR1 is LNHDA and CDR2 is SQIVND (reference sequence). The CDR3 extends over 15 amino acids. V lost 8 bases to trimming and J lost 3 bases, with 16 bases between them.

V gene TRBV19 combines with J gene TRBJ1-4, with a possible D match to TRBD1 (5 bases). The source of this sequence is a female donor in good health. In DNA form, the CDR3 reads TGTGCCAGTTCGGCAGCCAGGACATCTAATGAAAAACTGTTTTTT. This gives the protein CASSAARTSNEKLFF.